What follows describes a single TCR beta chain. Its matching antigen is unknown. TCRdb independently ran MiXCR on the RT-PCR reads; one entry per CDR3 protein. The sample yields 650,000 to 800,000 distinct CDR3 sequences, less than 20% seen once. The data stem from a study of response to subunit inactivated influenza vaccine. Study-wide findings and caveats: Authors proposed each seasonal influenza vaccination draws in few new T cells.

Sequences were derived from PBMCs from blood, sampled approximately 5 days after vaccination. The clonotype comes from a man aged 50 to 60 who received an inactivated influenza vaccine.

CDR3 nucleotides: TGTGCCAGCTCGCCGACAGTCGTGGACTACGAGCAGTACTTC. As protein: CASSPTVVDYEQYF. The chain uses TRBV18 and TRBJ2-7, with D possibly TRBD1 on 5 matching bases. CDR1 is KGHSH, CDR2 LQKENI, per germline. V dropped 6 bases and J dropped 3 bases, with 15 bases sitting between them. CDR3 length: 14 amino acids.